The rows below give T cell receptor beta chains drawn from one sample of a study of T cells after posttransplantation cyclophosphamide. Profiled with immunoSEQ multiplex PCR; TCRdb holds only in-frame clones, not every one. The sample presents over 20,000 clones, none singletons. Sequenced sample: PBMCs. The receptors were gathered from a man between 45 and 60 years old in good health, CMV-negative, and a related stem cell transplant donor. The CDR3 runs from the conserved cysteine through the conserved F or W. Fields, in order: CDR3 protein, CDR3 DNA, clone size, J gene, D gene, V gene. A D gene is named only where the DNA matches it firmly. The size entry gives once, few or many counts, or a class when the clone is expanded.

CASSVYRNEFRDEQYF | TGTGCCAGCAGCGTATACAGGAACGAATTTAGAGACGAGCAGTACTTC | many | TRBJ2-7 | - | TRBV9
CASSMGLATTYEQYF | TGTGCCAGCAGCATGGGTCTAGCCACGACCTACGAGCAGTACTTC | many | TRBJ2-7 | - | TRBV5-5
CASSIRDSNEKLFF | TGTGCCAGCAGTATCCGGGACAGTAATGAAAAACTGTTTTTT | many | TRBJ1-4 | TRBD1 | TRBV27
CASSISGQGRGTQYF | TGTGCCAGCAGCATTAGCGGGCAGGGTCGCGGTACGCAGTATTTT | many | TRBJ2-3 | TRBD2 | TRBV11-2
CASSPDRQETQYF | TGTGCCAGCAGCCCGGACAGACAAGAGACCCAGTACTTC | many | TRBJ2-5 | - | TRBV7-4
CASSGGLRENIQYF | TGTGCCAGCAGCGGTGGACTACGAGAAAACATTCAGTACTTC | many | TRBJ2-4 | - | TRBV9
CSVEKVAGGRTGELFF | TGCAGCGTTGAAAAGGTGGCAGGGGGCCGCACCGGGGAGCTGTTTTTT | many | TRBJ2-2 | TRBD1 | TRBV29-1
CASNGRGSYNEQFF | TGTGCCAGCAATGGAAGAGGCTCCTACAATGAGCAGTTCTTC | many | TRBJ2-1 | - | TRBV2
CASSQRARERGTPYGYTF | TGTGCCAGCAGCCAACGAGCCCGGGAGCGTGGGACTCCCTATGGCTACACCTTC | many | TRBJ1-2 | - | TRBV4-2
CASSATGVSGNTIYF | TGTGCCAGCAGTGCCACGGGGGTCTCTGGAAACACCATATATTTT | many | TRBJ1-3 | - | TRBV27
CASSPTSGVLNEQYF | TGTGCCAGCAGCCCTACTAGCGGGGTTTTGAACGAGCAGTACTTC | many | TRBJ2-7 | TRBD2 | TRBV5-4
CASSPDRDQAFF | TGTGCCAGCTCCCCAGACAGGGACCAAGCTTTCTTT | many | TRBJ1-1 | TRBD1 | TRBV18
CASSVSGSLADTQYF | TGTGCCAGCAGCGTGAGTGGTTCCTTGGCAGATACGCAGTATTTT | many | TRBJ2-3 | - | TRBV9
CASSIRDSGNTEAFF | TGTGCCAGTAGTATTAGGGACAGCGGGAACACTGAAGCTTTCTTT | many | TRBJ1-1 | TRBD1 | TRBV19
CAWSVKVFGGGYTF | TGTGCCTGGAGTGTAAAGGTCTTTGGAGGTGGCTACACCTTC | many | TRBJ1-2 | - | TRBV30
CSVPDRVTGELFF | TGCAGCGTACCGGACAGGGTCACCGGGGAGCTGTTTTTT | many | TRBJ2-2 | TRBD1 | TRBV29-1
CASSFWDRGNTEAFF | TGTGCCAGCAGTTTCTGGGACAGGGGGAACACTGAAGCTTTCTTT | many | TRBJ1-1 | TRBD1 | TRBV27
CASSLTGLAGGPGNEQFF | TGTGCCAGCAGCTTAACAGGCCTAGCGGGGGGGCCCGGAAATGAGCAGTTCTTC | many | TRBJ2-1 | TRBD2 | TRBV7-3
CASSPIWGGTDTQYF | TGTGCCAGCAGCCCGATCTGGGGGGGCACAGATACGCAGTATTTT | many | TRBJ2-3 | - | TRBV5-6
CASGLGQGTEAFF | TGTGCTAGTGGCCTGGGGCAGGGCACTGAAGCTTTCTTT | many | TRBJ1-1 | - | TRBV12-5
CASSEGAHLGNTIYF | TGTGCCAGCAGTGAAGGGGCCCATCTAGGAAACACCATATATTTT | many | TRBJ1-3 | - | TRBV6-1
CASSERGHNNYGYTF | TGTGCCAGCAGTGAAAGAGGACACAATAACTATGGCTACACCTTC | many | TRBJ1-2 | - | TRBV2